This T cell receptor (beta chain) was recovered during a study of cytomegalovirus exposure and HLA in healthy donors. PCR was performed using 60 Vbeta and 13 Jbeta primers. Generated by immunoSEQ multiplex PCR, the TCRdb table keeps only in-frame clones and is missing some. Found here are 50,000 or so clones, over 75% of them singletons; the top ten hold 2% to 2.5%. Note on this clone: As yet, its antigen is unknown.

Study observations and caveats: Exclusion as indistinguishable affected some V segments, including TRBV6-2 and TRBV6-3. Highest at DRB1 and lowest at HLA-C, TCR association rates differed among HLA loci in a later analysis. V- and J-gene trimming of TCR beta was linked (in a later analysis) to a missense DCLRE1C variant. Presence/absence analyses rested on an assumption that sequencing depth was roughly uniform across donors.

The length of the CDR3 is 13 residues. The germline V gene encodes CDR1 SGHRS and CDR2 YFSETQ. V was cut by 0 bases and J by 7 bases, with 8 bases left in between. V gene TRBV5-1 combines with J gene TRBJ1-5, with D perhaps TRBD1 (5 bases). The receptor was derived from a boy between 10 and 17 years old in good health and CMV-seropositive. Sequencing was done on a sample of PBMCs. CDR3 in DNA: TGCGCCAGCAGCTTGGTCGGGGGACAGCCCCAGCATTTT. This encodes CASSLVGGQPQHF.